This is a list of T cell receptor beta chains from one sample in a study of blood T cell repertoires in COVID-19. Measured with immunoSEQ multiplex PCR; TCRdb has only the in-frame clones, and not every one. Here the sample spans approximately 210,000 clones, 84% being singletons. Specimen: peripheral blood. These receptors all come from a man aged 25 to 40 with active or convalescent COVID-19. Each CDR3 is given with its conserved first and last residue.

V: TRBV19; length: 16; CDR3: CASSPGRGGSFYEQYF
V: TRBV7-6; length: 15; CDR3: CASSLFGGYGYGYTF
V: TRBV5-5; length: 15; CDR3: CASSLLAGPAYEQYF
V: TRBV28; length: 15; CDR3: CASTSTGGGNSPLHF
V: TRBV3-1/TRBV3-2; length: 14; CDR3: CASSLGTGDQPQHF
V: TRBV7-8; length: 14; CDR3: CASSLAAGYTEAFF
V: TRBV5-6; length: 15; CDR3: CASSPTWGSNYGYTF
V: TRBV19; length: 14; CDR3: CASSIGSSTGELFF
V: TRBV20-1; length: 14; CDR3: CSASHSGTNYGYTF
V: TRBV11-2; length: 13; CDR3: CASSLDRDTEAFF
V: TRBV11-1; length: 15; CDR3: CASSLDRVDTDTQYF
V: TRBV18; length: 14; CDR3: CASSPQGADSPLHF
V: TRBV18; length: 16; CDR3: CASSPNRGRPTDTQYF
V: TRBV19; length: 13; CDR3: CATRGDKYYEQYF
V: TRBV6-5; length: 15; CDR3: CASSYRDRENNEQFF
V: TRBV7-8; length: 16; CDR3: CASSPLGLAGVGEQFF
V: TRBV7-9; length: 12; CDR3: CASSLAADIQYF
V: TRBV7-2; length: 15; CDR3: CASSFGGTGAYEQYF
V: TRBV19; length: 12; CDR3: CASRRQPAEAFF
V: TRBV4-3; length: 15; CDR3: CASSQERAQYNEQFF
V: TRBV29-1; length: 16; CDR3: CSVDGGQGGVYNEQFF
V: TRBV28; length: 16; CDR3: CASRNGNRGKRETQYF
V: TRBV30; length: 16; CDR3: CAWSVETGSFNQPQHF
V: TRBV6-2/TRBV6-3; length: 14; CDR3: CASSLTSGRSEQYF
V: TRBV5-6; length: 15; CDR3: CASSPGDRGNYGYTF
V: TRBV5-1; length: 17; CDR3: CASKPTPLRGLNEKLFF
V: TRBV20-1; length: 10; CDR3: CRPQGNEQFF
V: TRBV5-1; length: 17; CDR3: CASSFTSVRGILNEQFF
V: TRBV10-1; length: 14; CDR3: CATSRGGLTDTQYF
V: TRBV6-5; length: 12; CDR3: CASRESGGEQYF
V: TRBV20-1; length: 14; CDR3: CSASLGQGVLGYTF
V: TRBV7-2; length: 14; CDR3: CASSFGQGWETQYF
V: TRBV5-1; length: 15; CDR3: CASAQTTGGHYGYTF